This T cell receptor (beta chain) was retrieved from a study of T cell clonotyping in hematopoietic cell transplantation. Study results and caveats: Higher Inverse Simpson Index values in graft donor and pretransplant recipient predicted broader posttransplant TCR diversity. No sorting was done, leaving CD4 and CD8 contributions mixed. After transplant, recipient diversity fell while pathologically expanded clonotypes grew through day 180.

The germline V gene has CDR1 SNHLY and CDR2 FYNNEI. J was trimmed by 6 bases and V by 8 bases; bases with no gene match: 9. This CDR3 region has 14 residues. The repertoire was sequenced with immunoSEQ multiplex PCR; TCRdb's copy has only in-frame clones and lacks some. Seen here are 15,000 or so clones, about nine tenths observed once, and the top ten hold around 2.5%. Notes on this clone: The antigen is unknown.

The receptor comes from a man in his forties or fifties in good health. Some clones in this sample may be carry-over from other donors' samples. Sequenced: peripheral blood mononuclear cells. This sequence joins TRBV2 and TRBJ2-5; the match to TRBD1 covers 10 bases. The CDR3 spells CASARDRGGKTQYF. Written as DNA, the CDR3 is TGTGCCAGCGCGAGGGACAGGGGAGGGAAGACCCAGTACTTC.